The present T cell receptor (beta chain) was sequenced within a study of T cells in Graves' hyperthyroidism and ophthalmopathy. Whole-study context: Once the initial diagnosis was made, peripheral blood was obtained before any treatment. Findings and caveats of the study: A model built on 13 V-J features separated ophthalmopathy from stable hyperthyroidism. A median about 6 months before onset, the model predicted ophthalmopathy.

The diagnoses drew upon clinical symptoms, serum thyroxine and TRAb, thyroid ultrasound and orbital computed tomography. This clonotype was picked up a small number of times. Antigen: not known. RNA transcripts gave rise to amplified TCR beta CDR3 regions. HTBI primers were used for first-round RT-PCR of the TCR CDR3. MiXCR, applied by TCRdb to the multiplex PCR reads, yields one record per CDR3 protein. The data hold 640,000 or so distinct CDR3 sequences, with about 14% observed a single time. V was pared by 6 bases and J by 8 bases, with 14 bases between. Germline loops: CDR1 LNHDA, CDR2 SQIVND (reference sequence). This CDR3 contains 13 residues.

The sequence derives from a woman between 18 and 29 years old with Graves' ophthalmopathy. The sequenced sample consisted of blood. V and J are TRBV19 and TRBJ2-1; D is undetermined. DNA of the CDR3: TGTGCCAGTAGCTGGGGTGTTTCGTATGAGCAGTTCTTC. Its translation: CASSWGVSYEQFF.